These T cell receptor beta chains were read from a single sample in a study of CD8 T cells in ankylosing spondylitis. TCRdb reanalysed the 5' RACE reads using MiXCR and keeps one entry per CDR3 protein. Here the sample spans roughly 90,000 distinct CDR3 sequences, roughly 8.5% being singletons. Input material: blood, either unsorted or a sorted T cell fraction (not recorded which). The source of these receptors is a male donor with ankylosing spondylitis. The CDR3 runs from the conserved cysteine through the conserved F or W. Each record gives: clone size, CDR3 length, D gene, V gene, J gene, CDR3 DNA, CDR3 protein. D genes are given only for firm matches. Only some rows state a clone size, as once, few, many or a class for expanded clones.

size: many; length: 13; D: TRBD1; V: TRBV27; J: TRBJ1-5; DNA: TGTGCCAGCACGACAGGGCGCTATCAGCCCCAGCATTTT; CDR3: CASTTGRYQPQHF
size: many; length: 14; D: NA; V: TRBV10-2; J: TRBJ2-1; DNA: TGCGCCAGCAGTGAGGTGGGTTCCTACAATGAGCAGTTCTTC; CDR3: CASSEVGSYNEQFF
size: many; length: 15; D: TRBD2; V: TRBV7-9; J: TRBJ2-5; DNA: TGTGCCAGCAGCTTAGTAGCGGGAGGAGGAGAGACCCAGTACTTC; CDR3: CASSLVAGGGETQYF
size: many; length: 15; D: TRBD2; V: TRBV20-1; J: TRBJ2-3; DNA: TGCAGTGCAACTACGACTAGCGGGAGGACAGATACGCAGTATTTT; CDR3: CSATTTSGRTDTQYF
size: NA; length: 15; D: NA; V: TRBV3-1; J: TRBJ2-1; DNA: TGTGCCAGCAGCCAAGTAACCGGGAGAAACAATGAGCAGTTCTTC; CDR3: CASSQVTGRNNEQFF
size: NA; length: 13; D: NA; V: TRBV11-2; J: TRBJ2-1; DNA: TGTGCCAGCAGCTTAGTTCCCAGGCCTGAGCAGTTCTTC; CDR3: CASSLVPRPEQFF
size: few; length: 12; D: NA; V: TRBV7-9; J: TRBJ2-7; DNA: TGTGCCAGCAGCTTATTTAGGGGGGAGCAGTACTTC; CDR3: CASSLFRGEQYF
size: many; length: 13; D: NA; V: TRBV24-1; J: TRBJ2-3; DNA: TGTGCCACCAGTGATTTGAATCCAGATACGCAGTATTTT; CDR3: CATSDLNPDTQYF
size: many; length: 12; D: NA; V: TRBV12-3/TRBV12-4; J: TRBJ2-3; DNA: TGTGCCAGCAAGAATCCCCCCGATACGCAGTATTTT; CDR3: CASKNPPDTQYF
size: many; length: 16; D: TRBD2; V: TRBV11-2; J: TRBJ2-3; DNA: TGTGCCAGCAGCATTGCCGGGGGAGGGCCAGGCGATACGCAGTATTTT; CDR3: CASSIAGGGPGDTQYF
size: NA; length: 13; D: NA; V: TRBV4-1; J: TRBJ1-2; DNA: TGCGCCAGCAGCCAGCAAAGGGACGATGGCTACACCTTC; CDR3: CASSQQRDDGYTF
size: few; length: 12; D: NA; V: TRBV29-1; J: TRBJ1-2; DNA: TGCAGCGTTGAGGCGCCCGGGTATGGCTACACCTTC; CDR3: CSVEAPGYGYTF
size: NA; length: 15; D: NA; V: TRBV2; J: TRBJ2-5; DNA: TGTGCCAGCAGTGATCAAAGCATCTACCAAGAGACCCAGTACTTC; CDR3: CASSDQSIYQETQYF
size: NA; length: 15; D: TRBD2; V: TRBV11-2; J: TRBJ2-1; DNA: TGTGCCAGCAGCTTCCCAGCGGGAGGCTACAATGAGCAGTTCTTC; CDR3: CASSFPAGGYNEQFF
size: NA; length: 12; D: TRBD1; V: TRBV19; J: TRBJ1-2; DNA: TGTGCCAGTAGATTGGGGGACAGAGCCTACACCTTC; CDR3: CASRLGDRAYTF
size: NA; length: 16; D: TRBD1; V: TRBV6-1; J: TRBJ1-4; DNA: TGTGCCAGCAGTGAATCAGAGGGGACAGGTGGAGAAAAACTGTTTTTT; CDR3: CASSESEGTGGEKLFF
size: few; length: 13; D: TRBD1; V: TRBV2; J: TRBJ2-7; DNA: TGTGCCAGCAGGGACAGGAGCTCCTACGAGCAGTACTTC; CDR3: CASRDRSSYEQYF
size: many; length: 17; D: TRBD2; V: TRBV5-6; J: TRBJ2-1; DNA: TGTGCCAGCAGCTTGGCTTACAGCGGGAGGTCCCTCAATGAGCAGTTCTTC; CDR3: CASSLAYSGRSLNEQFF
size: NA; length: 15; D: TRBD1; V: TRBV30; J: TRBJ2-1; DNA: TGTGCCTGGAGTACACCGGGACAGGGGACGAATGAGCAGTTCTTC; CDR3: CAWSTPGQGTNEQFF
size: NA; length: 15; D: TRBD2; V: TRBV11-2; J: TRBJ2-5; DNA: TGTGCCAGCAGCGCGGGAGGCGGGAGTCTAGAGACCCAGTACTTC; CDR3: CASSAGGGSLETQYF
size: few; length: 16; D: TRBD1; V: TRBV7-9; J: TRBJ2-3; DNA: TGTGCCAGCAGGGAGGACAGGGGGCTTTGGACAGATACGCAGTATTTT; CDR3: CASREDRGLWTDTQYF
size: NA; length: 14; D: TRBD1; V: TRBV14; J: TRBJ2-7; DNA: TGTGCCAGCAGCCAAGTAGGGGGCCCCCTCGAGCAGTACTTC; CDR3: CASSQVGGPLEQYF
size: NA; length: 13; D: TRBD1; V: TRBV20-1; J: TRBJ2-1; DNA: TGCAGTGGGGGACAGGGGTTCGGCAATGAGCAGTTCTTC; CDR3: CSGGQGFGNEQFF
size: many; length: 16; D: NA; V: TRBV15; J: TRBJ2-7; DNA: TGTGCCACCAGCAGAGATACCGCTAGCAGATCCTACGAGCAGTACTTC; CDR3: CATSRDTASRSYEQYF
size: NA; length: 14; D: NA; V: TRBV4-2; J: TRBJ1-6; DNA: TGTGCCAGCAGCCAAGCCCCATATAATTCACCCCTCCACTTT; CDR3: CASSQAPYNSPLHF
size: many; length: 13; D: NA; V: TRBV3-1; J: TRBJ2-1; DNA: TGTGCCAGCAGCCAAGAGGGCGGATATGAGCAGTTCTTC; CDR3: CASSQEGGYEQFF
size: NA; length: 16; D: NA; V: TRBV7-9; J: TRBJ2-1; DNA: TGTGCCAGCAGCCCTAAGGAAGGGAGCTCCTACAATGAGCAGTTCTTC; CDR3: CASSPKEGSSYNEQFF
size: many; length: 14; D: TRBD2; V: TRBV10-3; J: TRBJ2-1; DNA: TGTGCCATCAGGACTAGCGGGAGTGACAATGAGCAGTTCTTC; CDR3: CAIRTSGSDNEQFF
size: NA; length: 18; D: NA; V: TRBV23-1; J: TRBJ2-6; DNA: TGCGCCAGCAGTCAGCTACGGGACACCCTCTCTGGGGCCAACGTCCTGACTTTC; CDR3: CASSQLRDTLSGANVLTF
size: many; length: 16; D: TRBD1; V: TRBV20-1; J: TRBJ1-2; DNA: TGCAGTGCTAGAGACGGGACAGCCCGACCCCTCCATGGCTACACCTTC; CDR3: CSARDGTARPLHGYTF
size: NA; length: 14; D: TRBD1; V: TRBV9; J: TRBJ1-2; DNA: TGTGCCAGCAGCAGGGGACAGGGGGCGGATGGCTACACCTTC; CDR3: CASSRGQGADGYTF
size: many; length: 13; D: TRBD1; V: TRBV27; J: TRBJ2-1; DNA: TGTGCCAGCAGTCGGACAGGAGGCAATGAGCAGTTCTTC; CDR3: CASSRTGGNEQFF
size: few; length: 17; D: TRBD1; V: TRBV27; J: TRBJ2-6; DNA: TGTGCCAGCGGCTCGGGACAGACCTTTTTACAGGCCAACGTCCTGACTTTC; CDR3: CASGSGQTFLQANVLTF
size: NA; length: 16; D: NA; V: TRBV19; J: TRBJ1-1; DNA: TGTGCCAGTAGTATTGCGGCGACAATCCCGAGGACTGAAGCTTTCTTT; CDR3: CASSIAATIPRTEAFF
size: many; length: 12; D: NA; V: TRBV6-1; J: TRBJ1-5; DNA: TGTGCCAGCAGTGAAGGGAATCAGCCCCAGCATTTT; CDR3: CASSEGNQPQHF